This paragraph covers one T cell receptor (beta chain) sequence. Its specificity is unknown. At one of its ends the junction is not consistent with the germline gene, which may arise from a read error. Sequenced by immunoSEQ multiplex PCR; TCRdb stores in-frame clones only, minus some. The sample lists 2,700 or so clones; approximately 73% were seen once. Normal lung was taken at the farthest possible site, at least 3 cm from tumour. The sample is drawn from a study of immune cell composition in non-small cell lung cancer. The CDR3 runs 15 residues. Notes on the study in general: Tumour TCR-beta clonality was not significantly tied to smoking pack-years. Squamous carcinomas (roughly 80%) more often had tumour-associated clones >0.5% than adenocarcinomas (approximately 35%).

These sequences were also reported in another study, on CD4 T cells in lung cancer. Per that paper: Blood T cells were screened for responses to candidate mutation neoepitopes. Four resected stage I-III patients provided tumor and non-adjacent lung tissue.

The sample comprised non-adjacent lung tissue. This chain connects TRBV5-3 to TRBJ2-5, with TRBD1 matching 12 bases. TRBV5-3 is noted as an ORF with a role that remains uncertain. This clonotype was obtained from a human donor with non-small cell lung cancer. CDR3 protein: CASSWGQGAGETQYF. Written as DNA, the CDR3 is TGTGCCAGCAGCTGGGGACAGGGGGCCGGTGAGACCCAGTACTTC.